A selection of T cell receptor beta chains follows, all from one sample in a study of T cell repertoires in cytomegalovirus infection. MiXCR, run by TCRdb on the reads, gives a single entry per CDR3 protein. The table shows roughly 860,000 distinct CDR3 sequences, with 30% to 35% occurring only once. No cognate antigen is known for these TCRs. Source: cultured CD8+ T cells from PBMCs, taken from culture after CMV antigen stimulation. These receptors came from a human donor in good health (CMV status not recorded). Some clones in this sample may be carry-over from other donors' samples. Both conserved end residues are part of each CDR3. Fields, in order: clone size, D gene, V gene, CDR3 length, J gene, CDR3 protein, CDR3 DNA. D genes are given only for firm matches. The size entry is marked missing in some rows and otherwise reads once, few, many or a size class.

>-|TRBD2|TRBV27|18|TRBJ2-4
CASSFIASGGAVLNIQYF
TGTGCCAGCAGTTTTATTGCTAGCGGGGGGGCCGTTTTAAACATTCAGTACTTC
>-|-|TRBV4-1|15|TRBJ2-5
CASSQDRPDQETQYF
TGCGCCAGCAGCCAAGATCGGCCGGATCAAGAGACCCAGTACTTC
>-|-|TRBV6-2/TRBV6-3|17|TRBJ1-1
CASSYLRTRLGNTEAFF
TGTGCCAGCAGTTACCTTCGGACCCGCTTGGGGAACACTGAAGCTTTCTTT
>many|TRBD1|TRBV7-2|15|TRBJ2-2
CASRFKGAYTGELFF
TGTGCCAGCAGGTTCAAGGGGGCCTACACCGGGGAGCTGTTTTTT
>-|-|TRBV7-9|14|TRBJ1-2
CASSPSDRNYGYTF
TGTGCCAGCAGCCCTTCGGATAGAAACTATGGCTACACCTTC
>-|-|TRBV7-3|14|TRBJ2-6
CASSLVGAGDVLTF
TGTGCCAGCAGCTTAGTAGGCGCAGGGGACGTCCTGACTTTC
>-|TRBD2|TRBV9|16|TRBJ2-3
CASSGGGRSRTDTQYF
TGTGCCAGCAGCGGGGGGGGGAGGTCTCGCACAGATACGCAGTATTTT
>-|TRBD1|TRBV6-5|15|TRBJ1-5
CASSYEGGGGQPQHF
TGTGCCAGCAGTTACGAGGGAGGGGGCGGACAGCCCCAGCATTTT
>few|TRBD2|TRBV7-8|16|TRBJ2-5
CASSLGKSGGQETQYF
TGTGCCAGCAGCCTAGGGAAGAGCGGGGGGCAAGAGACCCAGTACTTC
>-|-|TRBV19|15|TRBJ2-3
CASSPGATSTDTQYF
TGTGCCAGTAGCCCGGGCGCAACTAGCACAGATACGCAGTATTTT
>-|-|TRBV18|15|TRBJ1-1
CASSPPIIEKVEAFF
TGTGCCAGCTCACCACCTATTATTGAGAAGGTAGAAGCTTTCTTT
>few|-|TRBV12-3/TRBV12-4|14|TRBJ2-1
CASIPQDSGNEQFF
TGTGCCAGCATCCCACAGGACTCCGGGAATGAGCAGTTCTTC
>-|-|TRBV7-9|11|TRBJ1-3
CASNDGNTIYF
TGTGCCAGTAACGATGGAAACACCATATATTTT
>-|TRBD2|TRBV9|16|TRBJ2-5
CASSGGTSGGLETQYF
TGTGCCAGCAGCGGAGGGACTAGCGGGGGACTAGAGACCCAGTACTTC
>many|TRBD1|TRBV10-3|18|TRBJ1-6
CAISEIAHRGSYNSPLHF
TGTGCCATCAGTGAGATAGCCCACAGGGGTTCCTATAATTCACCCCTCCACTTT
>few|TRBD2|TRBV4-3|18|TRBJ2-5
CASSQDLLAVAGGETQYF
TGCGCCAGCAGCCAAGATCTCCTTGCGGTGGCGGGGGGAGAGACCCAGTACTTC
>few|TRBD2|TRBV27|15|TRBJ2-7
CASSSEAGGYYEQYF
TGTGCCAGCAGTTCTGAAGCGGGGGGATACTACGAGCAGTACTTC
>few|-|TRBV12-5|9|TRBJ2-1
CASGSQQFF
TGTGCTAGTGGTTCCCAGCAGTTCTTC
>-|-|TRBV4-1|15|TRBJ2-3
CASKPGGGGTDTQYF
TGCGCCAGCAAGCCAGGGGGGGGGGGCACAGATACGCAGTATTTT
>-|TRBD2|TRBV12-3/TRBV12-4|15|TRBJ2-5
CANSLWTSGEETQYF
TGTGCCAACAGTTTGTGGACTAGCGGGGAGGAGACCCAGTACTTC
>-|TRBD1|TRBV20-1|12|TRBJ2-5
CSSEGARKTQYF
TGCAGTAGCGAGGGGGCCAGGAAGACCCAGTACTTC
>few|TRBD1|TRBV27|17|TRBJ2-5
CASSLPGTGDPRETQYF
TGTGCCAGCAGCCTTCCGGGGACAGGGGATCCTCGGGAGACCCAGTACTTC
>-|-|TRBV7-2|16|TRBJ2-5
CASNSRDGYSQETQYF
TGTGCCAGTAACTCCCGCGACGGATACTCCCAAGAGACCCAGTACTTC
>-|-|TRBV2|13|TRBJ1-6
CASSAGINSPLHF
TGTGCCAGCAGTGCCGGGATTAATTCACCCCTCCACTTT
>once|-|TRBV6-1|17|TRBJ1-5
CASSPQGQGLLGQPQHF
TGTGCCAGCAGTCCCCAAGGGCAGGGTCTCCTTGGTCAGCCCCAGCATTTT
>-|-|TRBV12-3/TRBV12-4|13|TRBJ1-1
CASGTGMHTEAFF
TGTGCCAGCGGCACAGGGATGCACACTGAAGCTTTCTTT
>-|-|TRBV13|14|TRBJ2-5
CASSLNREEETQYF
TGTGCCAGCAGCTTAAACAGGGAGGAAGAGACCCAGTACTTC